The present TCR beta chain was sequenced within a study of OX40 agonist ivuxolimab in advanced cancers. Findings and limits, study-wide: At 0.1 to 3.0 mg/kg and by week 6, clonal expansion occurred in CD4+ and CD8+ blood T cells. The work left the antigen specificity of expanded peripheral T cells undetermined.

Comments on this clone: Its antigen is currently unknown.

Germline CDR1 and CDR2: LNHDA and SQIVND (reference sequence). The CDR3 has 12 residues. Trimming took 10 bases from V and 7 from J, leaving 16 bases between them. TCRdb's table, derived via immunoSEQ multiplex PCR, lists solely in-frame clones and lacks some. In the table there are about 35,000 clones, roughly 80% of which are singletons. This clonotype was sampled from an adult with an advanced solid tumor such as melanoma, head and neck, liver or kidney cancer. Sequencing was performed on CD4+ or CD8+ T cells sorted from blood, taken in a trial of the OX40 agonist ivuxolimab. V gene TRBV19 combines with J gene TRBJ1-2; unclear D gene. The CDR3 DNA sequence: TGTGCCATTGAGGACCCCGTCGGTGGCTACACCTTC. Residues: CAIEDPVGGYTF.